This TCR beta chain was found in a study of regulatory T cells in long-lasting Graves disease. In building TCR beta libraries, iRepertoire HTBI primers were used together with Arm-PCR of CDR3 regions. One entry per CDR3 protein, called by TCRdb with MiXCR from the multiplex PCR reads. This table holds roughly 610,000 distinct CDR3 sequences, roughly a sixth found once. There are many counts of this clonotype. As to time point: newly diagnosed GD, antithyroid drugs for less than 3 months. The TCR library was made from RNA that had been extracted from PBMCs in TRIzol. The authors drew patients from an endocrinology department in Xi'an, China. A further study also used this sample, focusing on T cells in Graves' hyperthyroidism and ophthalmopathy. As that report states: Ophthalmopathy and stable hyperthyroidism were told apart by a 13 V-J model.

The TCR sequence derives from a man between 18 and 35 years old with Graves disease. Sequencing was performed on peripheral blood mononuclear cells (PBMCs), taken at new diagnosis, from a patient treated with antithyroid drugs.

CDR3 coding DNA: TGTGCCAGCAGTTGGGGGCGGGAGGGGGAGACCCAGTACTTC. Its protein is CASSWGREGETQYF. The genes are TRBV27 and TRBJ2-5; TRBD2 aligns across 9 bases. The germline gives CDR1 MNHEY, CDR2 SMNVEV (reference sequence). The CDR3 extends over 14 amino acids. V shed 4 bases, J shed 5 bases, and the junction held 5 bases outside the gene matches.